The clone carrying this T cell receptor beta chain was seen a few times. The data derive from a study of blood T cell repertoires in COVID-19. For the study at large: Symptom resolution, clearance, or two negative PCRs marked the recovered donors of Cohort 3. The cDNA or gDNA used as material had been derived from T cells, B-cell-depleted T cells, or PBMCs.

The CDR3 is 16 amino acids. Germline V gene sequence: CDR1 MNHEY, CDR2 SMNVEV (reference sequence). V lost 0 bases, J lost 1 base, and 0 bases stayed unmatched. Participants came from roughly 25 US areas, aged about 18 to 89 years. Per the authors' pipeline: Estimated nucleated cell counts came from reference gene primer amplification. Using immunoSEQ multiplex PCR, the repertoire was profiled, and TCRdb retains in-frame clones only, with some absent. Clone size and V and J calls were adopted from that table, with D and trimming inferred from the DNA. The table records roughly 190,000 clones, more than 85% of them present only once.

This receptor was obtained from a woman in her 40s in a cohort exposed to, infected with or recovered from COVID-19 (not recorded which). The chain uses TRBV27 and TRBJ1-3, with TRBD1 matching over 10 bases. The sample was PBMCs or T cells enriched from blood (not recorded which). CDR3 in DNA: TGTGCCAGCAGTTTATCGGGACAGGGGTCTGGAAACACCATATATTTT. Amino acid sequence: CASSLSGQGSGNTIYF.